Listed below are T cell receptor beta chains from one sample, sequenced in a study of metastatic and nonmetastatic thyroid tumors. TCRdb re-clonotyped the PCR reads through MiXCR. The sample lists about 38,000 clones; around half were seen once. The material sequenced was tumor tissue. These receptors were collected from a male donor with papillary thyroid cancer or a benign thyroid nodule (not recorded which). Some clones in this sample may be carry-over from other donors' samples. Each CDR3 is given without its conserved first and last residue.

>TRBV7-9|TRBJ2-7
ASSRREGGDEQY
>TRBV9|TRBJ1-1
ASSVEGGSTEAF
>TRBV5-1|TRBJ1-2
ASWDRGTTYGYT
>TRBV27|TRBJ2-1
ASTSGTSLYNEQF
>TRBV7-8|TRBJ2-1
ASSTRTSGYNEQF
>TRBV6-1|TRBJ1-2
ASSEPVVGRPYGYT
>TRBV6-9|TRBJ2-7
ASSYRQEQY
>TRBV13|TRBJ2-3
ASSSRLAGLTDTQY
>TRBV11-1|TRBJ2-1
ASSVGTSGRTPDNEQF
>TRBV13|TRBJ1-6
ASSSTANSPLH
>TRBV5-5|TRBJ2-2
ASSPVSQVAGELF
>TRBV2|TRBJ1-3
ASSEPRSGNTIY
>TRBV11-2|TRBJ2-1
ASSLDLASYNEQF
>TRBV20-1|TRBJ1-5
SANPRRRQFPQPQH
>TRBV4-1|TRBJ2-1
ASSQDRDSYNEQF
>TRBV20-1|TRBJ2-1
SARGGTSGMGNNEQF
>TRBV20-1|TRBJ1-3
SASPGVLSGNTIY
>TRBV12-3/TRBV12-4|TRBJ2-5
ASSLFRVGETQY
>TRBV28|TRBJ1-1
ASSFRTGYTEAF
>TRBV11-2|TRBJ2-1
ANSLRGGSPDEQF
>TRBV20-1|TRBJ2-7
SARGDTLFYEQY
>TRBV4-1|TRBJ2-7
ASSQGERLRGQY
>TRBV30|TRBJ1-2
AWTHSYGYT
>TRBV28|TRBJ1-5
ASSNNQPQH
>TRBV5-1|TRBJ2-3
ASSLEGRYTNTQY
>TRBV11-2|TRBJ2-7
ASSLGTGLRFQSYEQY
>TRBV20-1|TRBJ2-7
SAQTWREGHYEQY
>TRBV11-1|TRBJ2-3
ASSYVGGTGPTDTQY